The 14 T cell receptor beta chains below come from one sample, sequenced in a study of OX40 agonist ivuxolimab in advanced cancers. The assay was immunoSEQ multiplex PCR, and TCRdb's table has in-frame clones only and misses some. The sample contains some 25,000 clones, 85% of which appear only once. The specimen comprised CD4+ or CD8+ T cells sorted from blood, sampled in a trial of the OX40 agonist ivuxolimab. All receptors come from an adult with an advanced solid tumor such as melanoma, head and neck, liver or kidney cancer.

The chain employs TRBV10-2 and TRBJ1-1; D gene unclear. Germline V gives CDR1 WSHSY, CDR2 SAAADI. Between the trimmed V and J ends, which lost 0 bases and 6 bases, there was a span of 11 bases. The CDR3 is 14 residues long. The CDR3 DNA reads TGCGCCAGCAGTGAGTCGGGCCCGGGCGCTGAAGCTTTCTTT. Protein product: CASSESGPGAEAFF.

The CDR3 spells CASSLDRGVGEKLFF. CDR3 nucleotide sequence: TGTGCCAGCAGCTTGGATAGAGGGGTAGGAGAAAAACTGTTTTTT. The chain recombines TRBV5-6 with TRBJ1-4; D is possibly TRBD1 (5 bases). Germline assignment: CDR1 SGHDT and CDR2 YYEEEE. V was cut by 0 bases and J by 8 bases, with 14 bases left in between. The length of the CDR3 is 15 residues. The full variable domain, completed using reference TRBV5-6 and TRBJ1-4, is DAGVTQSPTHLIKTRGQQVTLRCSPKSGHDTVSWYQQALGQGPQFIFQYYEEEERQRGNFPDRFSGHQFPNYSSELNVNALLLGDSALYLCASSLDRGVGEKLFFGSGTQLSVL.

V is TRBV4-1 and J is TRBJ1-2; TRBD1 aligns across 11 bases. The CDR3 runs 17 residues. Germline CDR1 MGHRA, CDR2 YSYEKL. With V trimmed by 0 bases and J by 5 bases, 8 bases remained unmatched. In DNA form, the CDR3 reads TGCGCCAGCAGCCAAGACATGATGGGGACAGGGGGATATGGCTACACCTTC. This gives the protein CASSQDMMGTGGYGYTF.

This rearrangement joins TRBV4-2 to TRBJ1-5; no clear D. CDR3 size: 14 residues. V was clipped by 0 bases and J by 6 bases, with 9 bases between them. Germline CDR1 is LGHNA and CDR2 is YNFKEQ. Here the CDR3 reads CASSQEMGFQPQHF. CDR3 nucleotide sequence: TGTGCCAGCAGCCAAGAAATGGGGTTTCAGCCCCAGCATTTT.

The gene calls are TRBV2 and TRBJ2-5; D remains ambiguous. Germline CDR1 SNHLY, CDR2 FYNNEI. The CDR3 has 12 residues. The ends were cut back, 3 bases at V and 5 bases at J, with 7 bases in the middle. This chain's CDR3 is CASSEARETQYF. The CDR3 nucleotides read TGTGCCAGCAGTGAGGCGAGGGAGACCCAGTACTTC.

The CDR3 here is CASSGDRGNTGELFF. DNA for the CDR3: TGTGCCAGCAGTGGGGACAGAGGAAACACCGGGGAGCTGTTTTTT. The J gene is TRBJ2-2, the V gene TRBV2; 7 nucleotides match TRBD1. J gave up 2 bases and V 4 bases, and 4 bases lay outside the gene matches. The germline CDR1 and CDR2 sequences are SNHLY and FYNNEI. The CDR3 contains 15 residues.

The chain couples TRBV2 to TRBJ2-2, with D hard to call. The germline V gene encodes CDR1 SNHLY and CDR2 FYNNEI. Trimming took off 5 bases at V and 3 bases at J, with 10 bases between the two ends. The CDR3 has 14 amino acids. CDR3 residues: CASSPGSYTGELFF. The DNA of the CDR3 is TGTGCCAGCAGTCCCGGGTCATACACCGGGGAGCTGTTTTTT.

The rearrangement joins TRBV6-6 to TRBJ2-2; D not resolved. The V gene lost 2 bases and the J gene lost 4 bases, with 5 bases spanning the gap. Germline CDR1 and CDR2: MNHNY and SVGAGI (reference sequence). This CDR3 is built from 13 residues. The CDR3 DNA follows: TGTGCCAGCAGTTACGGCGTCACCGGGGAGCTGTTTTTT. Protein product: CASSYGVTGELFF.

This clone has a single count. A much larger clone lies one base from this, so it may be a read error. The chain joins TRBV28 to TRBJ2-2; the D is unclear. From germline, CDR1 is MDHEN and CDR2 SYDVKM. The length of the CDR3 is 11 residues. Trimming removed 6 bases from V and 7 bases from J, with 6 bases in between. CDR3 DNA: TGTGCCAGCAGCCCCCACGGGGAGCTGTTTTTT. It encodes CASSPHGELFF.

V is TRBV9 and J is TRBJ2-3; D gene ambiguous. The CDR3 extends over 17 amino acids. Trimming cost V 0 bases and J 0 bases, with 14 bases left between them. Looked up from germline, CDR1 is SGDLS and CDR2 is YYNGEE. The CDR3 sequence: CASSVESSGPSTDTQYF. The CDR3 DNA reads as TGTGCCAGCAGCGTAGAATCTTCCGGCCCTAGCACAGATACGCAGTATTTT. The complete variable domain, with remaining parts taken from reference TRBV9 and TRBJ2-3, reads DSGVTQTPKHLITATGQRVTLRCSPRSGDLSVYWYQQSLDQGLQFLIQYYNGEERAKGNILERFSAQQFPDLHSELNLSSLELGDSALYFCASSVESSGPSTDTQYFGPGTRLTVL.

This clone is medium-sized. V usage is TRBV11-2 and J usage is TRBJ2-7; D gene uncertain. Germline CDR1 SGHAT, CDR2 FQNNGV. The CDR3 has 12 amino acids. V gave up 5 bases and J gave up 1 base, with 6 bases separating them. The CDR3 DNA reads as TGTGCCAGCAGCACCGTATCCTACGAGCAGTACTTC. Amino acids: CASSTVSYEQYF.

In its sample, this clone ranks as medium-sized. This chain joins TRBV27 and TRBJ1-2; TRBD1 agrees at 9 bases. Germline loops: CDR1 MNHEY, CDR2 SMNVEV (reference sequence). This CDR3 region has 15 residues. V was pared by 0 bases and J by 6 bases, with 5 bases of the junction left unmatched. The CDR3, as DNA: TGTGCCAGCAGTTTATCGATACAGGGGGCGAATGGCTACACCTTC. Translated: CASSLSIQGANGYTF.

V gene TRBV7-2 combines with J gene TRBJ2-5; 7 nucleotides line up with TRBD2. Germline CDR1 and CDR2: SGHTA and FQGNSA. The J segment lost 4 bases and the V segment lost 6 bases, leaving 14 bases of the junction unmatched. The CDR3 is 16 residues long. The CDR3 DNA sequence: TGTGCCAGCAGTCGTCGACTAGCTGGGGGGGGAGAGACCCAGTACTTC. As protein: CASSRRLAGGGETQYF.

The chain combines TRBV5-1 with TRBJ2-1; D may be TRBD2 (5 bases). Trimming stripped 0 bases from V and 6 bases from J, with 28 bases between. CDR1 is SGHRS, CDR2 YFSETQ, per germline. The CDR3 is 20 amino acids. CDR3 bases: TGCGCCAGCAGCTTGGAAGGTCGTCGTAGGGCCGGGAACCGCGGCAATGAGCAGTTCTTC. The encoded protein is CASSLEGRRRAGNRGNEQFF.